The source of this T cell receptor beta chain is a study of blood T cell repertoires in COVID-19. Data came from immunoSEQ multiplex PCR; TCRdb stores just in-frame clones and leaves some out. The sample has approximately 200,000 clones; 87% are singletons. This TCR was sampled from a woman in her twenties or thirties who had recovered from COVID-19. The sample was PBMCs or T cells enriched from blood (not recorded which).

The CDR3 region is CAISAPPSYEQYF. DNA for the CDR3: TGTGCCATCAGTGCGCCTCCCAGTTACGAGCAGTACTTC. The rearrangement uses TRBV10-3 and TRBJ2-7; D is unresolved. V lost 4 bases and J 4 bases, leaving 11 bases between the germline ends. CDR1 ENHRY and CDR2 SYGVKD come from the germline V gene. This CDR3 has 13 amino acids.